This TCR beta chain was obtained from a study of blood T cell repertoires in COVID-19. Whole-study context: COVID-19 samples from acute and convalescent phases originated in the United States, Italy and Spain. In each case, the material was cDNA or gDNA derived from T cells, B-cell-depleted T cells, or PBMCs.

Per the original data handling: Nucleated cell number was recorded as an estimate derived from reference gene primer amplification. Assay: immunoSEQ multiplex PCR; the TCRdb copy retains only in-frame clones and omits some. That table supplies the V and J calls and clone size; D and trimming were determined from the DNA. The sample lists 230,000 or so clones, around four fifths seen once, with 15% to 20% in the top ten. This sequence was found in a man aged 25-45 years with active or convalescent COVID-19. The sample comprised peripheral blood.

CDR3 region: CASSSGSSPLHF. The CDR3 nucleotides read TGTGCCAGCAGCTCAGGGTCCTCACCCCTCCACTTT. The chain couples TRBV9 to TRBJ1-6, with D possibly being TRBD1 (5 bases). Trimming left V 4 bases short and J 10 bases short, with 9 bases between. The CDR3 is 12 residues long. CDR1 is SGDLS and CDR2 is YYNGEE in the germline V gene.